The 23 T cell receptor beta chains below were found in one sample sequenced in a study of blood T cell repertoires in COVID-19. Assay used: immunoSEQ multiplex PCR; TCRdb lists only in-frame clones, some missing. The data contain roughly 100,000 clones, about 90% of them singletons. Sample: peripheral blood. The receptors originated from a human donor in a cohort sampled during active COVID-19.

The genes are TRBV11-2 and TRBJ1-1; D may be TRBD1 (6 bases). The germline V gene encodes CDR1 SGHAT and CDR2 FQNNGV. This CDR3 is 14 amino acids long. Trimming pared 3 bases from V and 6 bases from J, leaving 14 bases between. CDR3 bases: TGTGCCAGCAGCTTTCCCGGGACATCGGCTGAAGCTTTCTTT. Translation: CASSFPGTSAEAFF.

The gene calls are TRBV2 and TRBJ2-1; D is unclear. The CDR3 runs 15 residues. Germline V lookup: CDR1 SNHLY, CDR2 FYNNEI. V lost 1 base to trimming and J lost 0 bases, with 7 bases between them. The CDR3 loop reads CASSEGSSSYNEQFF. In nucleotides, the CDR3 is TGTGCCAGCAGTGAAGGCTCGAGCTCCTACAATGAGCAGTTCTTC.

Here the CDR3 reads CASSSTGTGNEKLFF. CDR3 bases: TGTGCCAGCAGCTCTACCGGGACAGGGAATGAAAAACTGTTTTTT. The V call is TRBV7-9, the J call TRBJ1-4; TRBD1 matches 9 bases. With 4 bases clipped from V and 5 bases from J, the junction kept 5 bases outside the gene matches. CDR3 size: 15 residues. Germline V lookup: CDR1 SEHNR, CDR2 FQNEAQ (reference sequence).

The chain carries TRBV4-2 and TRBJ2-1; 8 bases agree with TRBD2. Trimming took 4 bases from V and 3 from J; bases not matched to a gene: 8. Germline-derived CDR1 and CDR2 are LGHNA and YNFKEQ. The CDR3 contains 16 residues. The CDR3 is CASSPKHSGIYNEQFF. The CDR3 DNA follows: TGTGCCAGCAGCCCTAAACATAGCGGGATCTACAATGAGCAGTTCTTC.

This sequence joins TRBV2 and TRBJ2-5, with a tentative D call TRBD1 (6 bases). Trimming pared 0 bases from V and 2 bases from J, leaving 16 bases between. CDR1 is SNHLY and CDR2 is FYNNEI in the germline V gene. The CDR3 runs to 17 residues. CDR3 amino acids: CASSEAMLGAIQETQYF. CDR3 bases: TGTGCCAGCAGTGAAGCGATGTTGGGGGCGATTCAAGAGACCCAGTACTTC. The complete variable domain, with remaining parts taken from reference TRBV2 and TRBJ2-5, reads EPEVTQTPSHQVTQMGQEVILRCVPISNHLYFYWYRQILGQKVEFLVSFYNNEISEKSEIFDDQFSVERPDGSNFTLKIRSTKLEDSAMYFCASSEAMLGAIQETQYFGPGTRLLVL.

This clone has at least ten counts. The V gene is TRBV10-3, the J gene TRBJ1-4; 7 bases are a match to TRBD1. CDR3 length equals 16 residues. Germline-derived CDR1 and CDR2 are ENHRY and SYGVKD. Unmatched junction bases numbered 4, after V lost 3 bases and J lost 0 bases. CDR3 residues: CAISDQGDPTNEKLFF. The CDR3 nucleotides read TGTGCCATCAGTGATCAGGGGGATCCAACTAATGAAAAACTGTTTTTT.

V and J are TRBV4-1 and TRBJ1-1; D perhaps matches TRBD1 (5 bases). Per the germline V gene, CDR1 is MGHRA and CDR2 is YSYEKL. The CDR3 has 14 amino acids. With 0 bases removed from V and 5 bases from J, the gap between germline ends came to 10 bases. The chain's CDR3 is CASSQDRGRTEAFF. In DNA, the CDR3 is TGCGCCAGCAGCCAAGATCGGGGGAGGACTGAAGCTTTCTTT.

The V gene is TRBV14, the J gene TRBJ2-2, with D perhaps matching TRBD1 (5 bases). V lost 1 base to trimming and J lost 6 bases, with 15 bases between them. The CDR3 consists of 16 residues. Germline CDR1 and CDR2: SGHDN and FVKESK. The CDR3 sequence: CASSQGGAGFSGELFF. CDR3 nucleotides: TGTGCCAGCAGCCAAGGGGGCGCAGGGTTCTCCGGGGAGCTGTTTTTT.

CDR3: CASSAPTGAGGETQYF. CDR3 in DNA: TGTGCCAGCAGCGCCCCCACAGGGGCAGGAGGAGAGACCCAGTACTTC. J is TRBJ2-5 and V is TRBV13; 7 bases fit TRBD1. This CDR3 region has 16 residues. Germline CDR1 is PRHDT and CDR2 is FYEKMQ (reference sequence). V trimming: 5 bases; J trimming: 4 bases; junction bases outside the gene matches: 13.

The chain couples TRBV5-1 to TRBJ2-7, with D possibly TRBD1 on 6 matching bases. Germline V gene data show CDR1 as SGHRS and CDR2 as YFSETQ. CDR3 length: 16 residues. Trimming left V 4 bases short and J 5 bases short, with 22 bases between. In DNA form, the CDR3 reads TGCGCCAGCAGCCCGGGAACTGGGGGCGCTTTCAACGAGCAGTACTTC. The encoded protein is CASSPGTGGAFNEQYF.

The chain employs TRBV13 and TRBJ2-3, with 8 bases aligning to TRBD2. The germline gives CDR1 PRHDT, CDR2 FYEKMQ (reference sequence). The ends lost 1 base at V and 0 bases at J; junction bases unmatched: 3. The length of the CDR3 is 16 residues. DNA of the CDR3: TGTGCCAGCAGCTTAGCGGGGGGGCTAAGCACAGATACGCAGTATTTT. It specifies CASSLAGGLSTDTQYF.

This rearrangement joins TRBV6-4 to TRBJ1-3; D unresolved. Trimming cost V 4 bases and J 1 base, with 8 bases left between them. Looked up from germline, CDR1 is MRHNA and CDR2 is SNTAGT. This CDR3 is 14 amino acids long. CDR3 sequence reads: CASSVGLSGNTIYF. The CDR3 DNA reads TGTGCCAGCAGTGTAGGACTTTCTGGAAACACCATATATTTT.

V usage is TRBV29-1 and J usage is TRBJ2-7; 8 bases fit TRBD2. Looked up from germline, CDR1 is SQVTM and CDR2 is ANQGSEA. CDR3 length: 15 amino acids. J lost 2 bases, V lost 2 bases, and 8 bases had no gene match. As DNA, the CDR3 is TGCAGCGTTGAACGGGAGGGAGCGGGACCCTACGAGCAGTACTTC. Residues: CSVEREGAGPYEQYF.

J is TRBJ1-5 and V is TRBV7-8; D not resolved. In germline, CDR1 is SGHVS, CDR2 FQNEAQ. The CDR3 sequence is 16 residues long. V gave up 8 bases and J gave up 0 bases, with 17 bases separating them. CDR3 residues: CASQVSGGYSNQPQHF. In DNA form, the CDR3 reads TGTGCCAGCCAGGTCTCGGGCGGGTATAGCAATCAGCCCCAGCATTTT.

The chain couples TRBV2 to TRBJ2-2, with TRBD2 matching 7 bases. Losses at the gene ends were 2 bases for V and 6 bases for J; bases not matched to a gene: 6. The germline CDR1 and CDR2 sequences are SNHLY and FYNNEI. This CDR3 has 15 residues. CDR3 loop: CASSEFTGGSGELFF. The CDR3 DNA reads TGTGCCAGCAGTGAATTTACGGGGGGTTCCGGGGAGCTGTTTTTT.

The chain links TRBV18 to TRBJ1-5; 7 nucleotides agree with TRBD1. This CDR3 spans 14 amino acids. Germline values: CDR1 KGHSH, CDR2 LQKENI. Trimming at V came to 3 bases and at J to 7 bases, leaving 6 bases not matched to a gene. The CDR3 loop is CASSPGQGGQPQHF. The CDR3 region has the DNA TGTGCCAGCTCACCGGGGCAGGGGGGACAGCCCCAGCATTTT.

The gene calls are TRBV28 and TRBJ2-5; TRBD2 matches 8 bases. J lost 3 bases, V lost 5 bases, and 8 bases had no gene match. The CDR3 has 15 residues. Looked up from germline, CDR1 is MDHEN and CDR2 is SYDVKM. CDR3 nucleotides: TGTGCCAGCAGTGCTCCGGGTAGCGGGGAAGAGACCCAGTACTTC. Translating gives CASSAPGSGEETQYF.

The chain joins TRBV30 to TRBJ2-5; 8 bases are shared with TRBD2. CDR3 length: 15 amino acids. Germline assignment: CDR1 GTSNPN and CDR2 SVGIG (reference sequence). Losses at the gene ends were 0 bases for V and 1 base for J; bases not matched to a gene: 4. The CDR3 DNA sequence: TGTGCCTGGAGTGTTGGCGGGGGGTCCCAAGAGACCCAGTACTTC. Translated, it gives CAWSVGGGSQETQYF.

This clone was observed once. V usage is TRBV5-4 and J usage is TRBJ1-2; the match to TRBD1 covers 8 bases. In germline, CDR1 is SGHNT, CDR2 YYREEE (reference sequence). J lost 2 bases, V lost 7 bases, and 10 bases had no gene match. CDR3 size: 15 residues. CDR3 coding DNA: TGTGCCAGCCAACCGGGGGGACAGGAGAACTATGGCTACACCTTC. As protein: CASQPGGQENYGYTF.

The V gene is TRBV13, the J gene TRBJ1-1; 8 bases are shared with TRBD1. Germline CDR1 reads PRHDT; CDR2 reads FYEKMQ (reference sequence). The CDR3 runs to 16 residues. J gave up 0 bases and V 1 base, and 4 bases lay outside the gene matches. CDR3 protein: CASSLARGLMNTEAFF. The CDR3 DNA reads as TGTGCCAGCAGCTTAGCCAGGGGGCTCATGAACACTGAAGCTTTCTTT.

The V call is TRBV9, the J call TRBJ2-5; 16 positions agree with TRBD2. The V and J ends lost 1 base and 3 bases, in that order; junction bases with no gene match: 3. The CDR3 sequence is 17 residues long. Germline V CDR1 and CDR2: SGDLS, YYNGEE. CDR3 in amino acids: CASSVHGTSGGEETQYF. The CDR3 DNA follows: TGTGCCAGCAGCGTACACGGGACTAGCGGGGGGGAAGAGACCCAGTACTTC. The full variable domain, rest sourced from reference TRBV9 and TRBJ2-5, is DSGVTQTPKHLITATGQRVTLRCSPRSGDLSVYWYQQSLDQGLQFLIQYYNGEERAKGNILERFSAQQFPDLHSELNLSSLELGDSALYFCASSVHGTSGGEETQYFGPGTRLLVL.

The gene calls are TRBV3-1 (or the pseudogene TRBV3-2) and TRBJ2-7, with 9 bases lining up with TRBD2. CDR1 and CDR2 (germline): LGHDT, YNNKEL (reference sequence). The CDR3 spans 17 residues. Unmatched junction bases numbered 7, after V lost 1 base and J lost 0 bases. CDR3 DNA: TGTGCCAGCAGCCAAGGTTGGGTAGCGGGGGCCTCCTACGAGCAGTACTTC. Translated, it gives CASSQGWVAGASYEQYF.

The rearrangement joins TRBV29-1 to TRBJ1-1; 7 positions agree with TRBD1. Per germline, CDR1 SQVTM and CDR2 ANQGSEA. J gave up 3 bases and V 7 bases, and 8 bases lay outside the gene matches. The length of the CDR3 is 13 residues. CDR3 sequence: CSAATGWDTEAFF. CDR3 DNA: TGCAGCGCTGCGACAGGGTGGGACACTGAAGCTTTCTTT. The full variable domain, its missing parts supplied by reference TRBV29-1 and TRBJ1-1, is SAVISQKPSRDICQRGTSLTIQCQVDSQVTMMFWYRQQPGQSLTLIATANQGSEATYESGFVIDKFPISRPNLTFSTLTVSNMSPEDSSIYLCSAATGWDTEAFFGQGTRLTVV.